This TCR beta chain was documented in a study of OX40 agonist ivuxolimab in advanced cancers. Measured with immunoSEQ multiplex PCR; TCRdb has only the in-frame clones, and not every one. The table lists about 61,000 clones, 75% to 90% of them singletons, with 3.4% in the top ten. Trimming took 3 bases from V and 0 from J, leaving 3 bases between them. The CDR3 length is 12 residues. CDR1 is SGHTA and CDR2 is FQGNSA in the germline V gene. Concerning this clone itself: This sample includes further DNA sequences coding for the same CDR3.

The chain couples TRBV7-2 to TRBJ2-7; D unclear. This receptor was taken from an adult with an advanced solid tumor such as melanoma, head and neck, liver or kidney cancer. The sample in question was CD4+ or CD8+ T cells sorted from blood, obtained in a trial of the OX40 agonist ivuxolimab. The chain's CDR3 is CASSLSSYEQYF. CDR3 in DNA: TGTGCCAGCAGCTTGAGCTCCTACGAGCAGTACTTC.